A single sample gave rise to the 3 T cell receptor beta chains below, sequenced in a study of T cells in Graves' hyperthyroidism and ophthalmopathy. The TCR beta CDR3 regions underwent amplification using RNA transcripts as the source. The HTBI set primed first-round TCR CDR3 RT-PCR. A single record per CDR3 protein comes from TCRdb applying MiXCR to the multiplex PCR reads. The data show some 770,000 distinct CDR3 sequences, around 17% seen once. Source material: blood. These receptors originate from a man aged 18-30 years with Graves' hyperthyroidism.

Only a few counts were recorded for this clonotype. The chain uses TRBV7-9 and TRBJ1-2, with 10 bases lining up with TRBD1. Germline V lookup: CDR1 SEHNR, CDR2 FQNEAQ (reference sequence). This CDR3 comprises 15 residues. V was clipped by 3 bases and J by 3 bases; unmatched bases: 4. DNA of the CDR3: TGTGCCAGCAGCTTGGGACAGGGGATCCACTATGGCTACACCTTC. Its protein product is CASSLGQGIHYGYTF.

This clonotype came up a few times. This sequence joins TRBV4-3 and TRBJ2-7; D gene ambiguous. V was trimmed by 0 bases and J by 1 base, leaving 10 bases between them. This CDR3 contains 15 residues. In germline, CDR1 is LGHNA, CDR2 YSLEER. The CDR3 spells CASSQDKVGSYEQYF. CDR3 DNA sequence: TGCGCCAGCAGCCAAGATAAGGTCGGGTCCTACGAGCAGTACTTC.

In regard to this clonotype: A much larger clone lies one base from this, so it may be a read error. J is TRBJ1-2 and V is TRBV12-3 or TRBV12-4; weak D call: TRBD1 (6 bases). CDR3 length: 12 amino acids. V was clipped by 2 bases and J by 6 bases, with 7 bases between them. CDR3 loop: CASSLTGHGYTF. Written as DNA, the CDR3 is TGTGCCAGCAGTTTAACAGGGCATGGCTACACCTTC.